The 6 T cell receptor beta chains reported below all come from one sample, sequenced in a study of cytomegalovirus exposure and HLA in healthy donors. Here immunoSEQ multiplex PCR was the method, and the copy in TCRdb shows in-frame clones only, minus some. The sample yields about 53,000 clones, almost 95% seen once. Sequencing was done on a sample of PBMCs. The receptors come from a man in his late teens or twenties in good health and CMV-seronegative.

The J gene is TRBJ2-2, the V gene TRBV4-3; the D gene is possibly TRBD1 (6 bases). Trimming pared 0 bases from V and 6 bases from J, leaving 14 bases between. CDR3 length equals 16 residues. Germline CDR1 and CDR2: LGHNA and YSLEER. The CDR3 is CASSQEEWWGPGELFF. The CDR3 DNA is TGCGCCAGCAGCCAAGAGGAATGGTGGGGGCCCGGGGAGCTGTTTTTT.

This clone was picked up one time. This chain joins TRBV5-4 and TRBJ2-3; 10 bases fit TRBD1. Germline values: CDR1 SGHNT, CDR2 YYREEE (reference sequence). J gave up 4 bases and V 0 bases, and 8 bases lay outside the gene matches. This CDR3 spans 17 amino acids. The CDR3 loop reads CASSLGQGALRADTQYF. The DNA for the CDR3 is TGTGCCAGCAGCTTGGGACAGGGGGCCCTAAGGGCAGATACGCAGTATTTT. The whole variable domain, filled in from reference TRBV5-4 and TRBJ2-3, reads ETGVTQSPTHLIKTRGQQVTLRCSSQSGHNTVSWYQQALGQGPQFIFQYYREEENGRGNFPPRFSGLQFPNYSSELNVNALELDDSALYLCASSLGQGALRADTQYFGPGTRLTVL.

This chain links TRBV29-1 with TRBJ2-7, with a tentative D call TRBD1 (8 bases). The germline V and J ends were trimmed by 4 bases and 7 bases, with 20 bases remaining between them. The length of the CDR3 is 14 residues. Per the germline V gene, CDR1 is SQVTM and CDR2 is ANQGSEA. The CDR3 nucleotides read TGCAGCGTTGGGGGACAGGCTAGCGGCGGTGAGCAGTACTTC. This translates into CSVGGQASGGEQYF.

CDR3 amino acids: CASSWANLQETQYF. The CDR3, as DNA: TGCGCCAGCAGCTGGGCTAACCTCCAAGAGACCCAGTACTTC. The chain joins TRBV5-1 to TRBJ2-5; D unclear. This CDR3 is 14 amino acids long. V lost 3 bases to trimming and J lost 1 base, with 10 bases between them. Germline V gene lookup returns CDR1 SGHRS and CDR2 YFSETQ.

The chain has TRBV7-2 and TRBJ2-7; D unclear. The V gene lost 1 base and the J gene lost 2 bases, with 3 bases spanning the gap. The CDR3 totals 12 residues. The germline CDR1 and CDR2 sequences are SGHTA and FQGNSA. CDR3 region: CASSLDTYEQYF. The DNA for the CDR3 is TGTGCCAGCAGCTTAGACACCTACGAGCAGTACTTC.

The gene calls are TRBV7-2 and TRBJ2-7; TRBD2 agrees at 8 bases. The germline V gene has CDR1 SGHTA and CDR2 FQGNSA. Unmatched junction bases numbered 18, after V lost 5 bases and J lost 3 bases. The CDR3 extends over 18 amino acids. The CDR3 bases are TGTGCCAGCAGCCCTTGGACGCATATGGGGCTAGCGGGCTACGAGCAGTACTTC. Protein product: CASSPWTHMGLAGYEQYF.